Listed here is a single T cell receptor (beta chain). Its cognate antigen is unknown. The sample is drawn from a study of shared clonotypes between healthy human individuals. Whole-study context: Ranging from 18 to 49 in age, donors were two women and three men.

Researchers divided each subset's genomic DNA evenly across several immunoSEQ plates. The data were produced by immunoSEQ multiplex PCR, yet TCRdb's version contains in-frame clones alone and is incomplete. The data show about 1,900,000 clones, less than 95% seen once. In the naive CD8 group, cells lacked CD45RO and were positively selected for CCR7, so terminally differentiated effector memory CD45RA+ cells were left out. Per the germline V gene, CDR1 is SGHRS and CDR2 is YFSETQ. This CDR3 has 16 residues. V shed 4 bases and J shed 3 bases, with 16 bases lying between them. Findings and limits, study-wide: Few donors limited the genetic and exposure-history diversity represented.

This receptor was taken from a man in his late teens or twenties in good health. Sequenced: naive CD8+ T cells sorted from blood. The chain recombines TRBV5-1 with TRBJ1-4; D is ambiguous. This chain's CDR3 is CASSAEHVLANEKLFF. The CDR3 DNA is TGCGCCAGCAGCGCGGAACACGTCTTGGCTAATGAAAAACTGTTTTTT.